Listed below are T cell receptor beta chains from one sample, sequenced in a study of T cell responses to AZD1222 COVID-19 vaccine. This table comes from immunoSEQ multiplex PCR, and its TCRdb copy is limited to in-frame clones, with some not included. The sample yields tens of thousands of clones, approximately 90% seen once. Specimen: peripheral blood, collected 28 days after the second AZD1222 dose. All receptors derive from an adult who received the AZD1222 COVID-19 vaccine. CDR3s leave out the opening cysteine and the closing phenylalanine or tryptophan. Fields, in order: V gene, clone size, J gene, CDR3 protein. The listing skips clone size in some rows; elsewhere it reads once, few, many or a size class.

V: TRBV3-1/TRBV3-2
size: .
J: TRBJ2-3
CDR3: ASSQRLVRGTQY

V: TRBV9
size: few
J: TRBJ1-2
CDR3: ASSFTGTDYGYT

V: TRBV3-1/TRBV3-2
size: .
J: TRBJ2-7
CDR3: ASSQDPIGPYEQY

V: TRBV3-1/TRBV3-2
size: .
J: TRBJ2-7
CDR3: ASSQSPGTSYEQY

V: TRBV6-4
size: .
J: TRBJ2-2
CDR3: ASSPDRAVGELF

V: TRBV7-2
size: .
J: TRBJ2-3
CDR3: ASTLGLASDTQY

V: TRBV10-3
size: .
J: TRBJ2-7
CDR3: AISEGPRAAYEQY

V: TRBV27
size: once
J: TRBJ2-1
CDR3: ASSLSAKGLADNEQF

V: TRBV7-6
size: .
J: TRBJ2-1
CDR3: ASSPTGTSGRWNEQF

V: TRBV10-2
size: once
J: TRBJ2-1
CDR3: ASSGLAKYNEQF